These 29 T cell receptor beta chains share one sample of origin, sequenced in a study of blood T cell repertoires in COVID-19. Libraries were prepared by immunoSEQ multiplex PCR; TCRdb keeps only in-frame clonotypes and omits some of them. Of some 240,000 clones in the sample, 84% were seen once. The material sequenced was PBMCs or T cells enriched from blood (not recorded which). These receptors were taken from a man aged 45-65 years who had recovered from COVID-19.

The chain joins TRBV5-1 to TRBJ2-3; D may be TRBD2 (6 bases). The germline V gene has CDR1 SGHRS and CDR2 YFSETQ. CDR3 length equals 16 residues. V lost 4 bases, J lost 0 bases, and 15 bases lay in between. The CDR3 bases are TGCGCCAGCAGCCGAGCGGGCCTCCCTAGCACAGATACGCAGTATTTT. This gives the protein CASSRAGLPSTDTQYF.

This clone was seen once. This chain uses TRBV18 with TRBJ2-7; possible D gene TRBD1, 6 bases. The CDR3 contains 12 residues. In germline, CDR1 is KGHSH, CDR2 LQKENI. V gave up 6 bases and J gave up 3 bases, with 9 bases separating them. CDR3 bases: TGTGCCAGCTCCCGACAGGACTACGAGCAGTACTTC. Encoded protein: CASSRQDYEQYF.

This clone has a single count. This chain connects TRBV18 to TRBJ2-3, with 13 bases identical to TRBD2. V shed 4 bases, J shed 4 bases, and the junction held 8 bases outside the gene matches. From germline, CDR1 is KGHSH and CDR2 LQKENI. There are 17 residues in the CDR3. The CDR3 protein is CASSQRTSGSSADTQYF. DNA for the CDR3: TGTGCCAGCTCACAACGGACTAGCGGGAGTTCAGCAGATACGCAGTATTTT.

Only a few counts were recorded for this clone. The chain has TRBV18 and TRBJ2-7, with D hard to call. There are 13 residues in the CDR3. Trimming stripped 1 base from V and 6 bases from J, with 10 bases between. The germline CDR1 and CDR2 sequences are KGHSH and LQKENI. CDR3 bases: TGTGCCAGCTCACCACTAACAGATTCCGAGCAGTACTTC. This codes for CASSPLTDSEQYF.

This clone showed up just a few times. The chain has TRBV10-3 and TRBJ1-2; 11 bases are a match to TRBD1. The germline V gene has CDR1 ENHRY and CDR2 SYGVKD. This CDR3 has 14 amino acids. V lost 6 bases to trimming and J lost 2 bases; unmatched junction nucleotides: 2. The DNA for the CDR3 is TGTGCCATCAGCAGGACAGGGGGCAACTATGGCTACACCTTC. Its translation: CAISRTGGNYGYTF.

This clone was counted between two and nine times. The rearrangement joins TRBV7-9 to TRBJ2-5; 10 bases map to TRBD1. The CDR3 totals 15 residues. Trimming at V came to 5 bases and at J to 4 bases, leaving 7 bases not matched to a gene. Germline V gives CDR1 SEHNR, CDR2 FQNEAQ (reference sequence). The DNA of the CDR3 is TGTGCCAGCAGCGAGGGACAGGGGATTCGAGAGACCCAGTACTTC. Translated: CASSEGQGIRETQYF. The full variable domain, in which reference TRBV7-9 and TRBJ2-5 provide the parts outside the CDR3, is DTGVSQNPRHKITKRGQNVTFRCDPISEHNRLYWYRQTLGQGPEFLTYFQNEAQLEKSRLLSDRFSAERPKGSFSTLEIQRTEQGDSAMYLCASSEGQGIRETQYFGPGTRLLVL.

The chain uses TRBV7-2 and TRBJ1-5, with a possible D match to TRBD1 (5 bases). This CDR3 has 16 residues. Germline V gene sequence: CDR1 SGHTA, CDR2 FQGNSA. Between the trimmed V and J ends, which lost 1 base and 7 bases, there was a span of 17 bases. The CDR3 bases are TGTGCCAGCAGCTTAGGCGGGACGCGGGTGGGGCAGCCCCAGCATTTT. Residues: CASSLGGTRVGQPQHF.

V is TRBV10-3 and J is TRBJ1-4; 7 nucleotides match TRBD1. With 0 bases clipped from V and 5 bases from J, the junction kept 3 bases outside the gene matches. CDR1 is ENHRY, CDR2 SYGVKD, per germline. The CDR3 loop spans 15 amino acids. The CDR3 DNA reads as TGTGCCATCAGTGAGTCGACAGGGTTAAATGAAAAACTGTTTTTT. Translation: CAISESTGLNEKLFF.

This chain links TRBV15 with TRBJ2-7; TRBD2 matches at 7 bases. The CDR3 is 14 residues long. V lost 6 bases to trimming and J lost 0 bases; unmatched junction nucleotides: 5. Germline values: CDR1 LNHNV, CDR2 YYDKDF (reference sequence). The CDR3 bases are TGTGCCACCAGGAAAGGCGGGAGCTCCTACGAGCAGTACTTC. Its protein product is CATRKGGSSYEQYF.

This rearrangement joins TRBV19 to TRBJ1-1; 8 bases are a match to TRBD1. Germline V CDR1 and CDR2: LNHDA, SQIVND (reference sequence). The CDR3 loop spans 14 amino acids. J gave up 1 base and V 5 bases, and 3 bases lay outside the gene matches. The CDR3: CASSVTGANTEAFF. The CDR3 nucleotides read TGTGCCAGTAGTGTGACAGGGGCGAACACTGAAGCTTTCTTT.

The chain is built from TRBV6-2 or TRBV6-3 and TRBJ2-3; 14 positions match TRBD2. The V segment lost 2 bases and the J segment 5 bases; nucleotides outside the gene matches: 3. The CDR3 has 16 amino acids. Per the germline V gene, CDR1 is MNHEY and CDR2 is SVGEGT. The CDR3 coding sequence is TGTGCCAGCAGTTACGGACTAGCGGGAGGTGGAGATACGCAGTATTTT. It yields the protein CASSYGLAGGGDTQYF.

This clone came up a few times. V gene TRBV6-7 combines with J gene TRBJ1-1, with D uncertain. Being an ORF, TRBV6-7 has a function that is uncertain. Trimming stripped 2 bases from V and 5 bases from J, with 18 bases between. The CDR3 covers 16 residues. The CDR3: CASSYIRVLPRTEAFF. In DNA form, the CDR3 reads TGTGCCAGCAGTTACATTCGGGTTTTGCCAAGGACTGAAGCTTTCTTT.

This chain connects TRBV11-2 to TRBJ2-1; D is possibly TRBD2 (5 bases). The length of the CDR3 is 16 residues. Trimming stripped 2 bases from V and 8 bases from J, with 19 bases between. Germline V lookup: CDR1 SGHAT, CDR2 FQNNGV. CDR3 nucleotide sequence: TGTGCCAGCAGCTTAATCGGGCGGGTTGGAATAGATGAGCAGTTCTTC. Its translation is CASSLIGRVGIDEQFF.

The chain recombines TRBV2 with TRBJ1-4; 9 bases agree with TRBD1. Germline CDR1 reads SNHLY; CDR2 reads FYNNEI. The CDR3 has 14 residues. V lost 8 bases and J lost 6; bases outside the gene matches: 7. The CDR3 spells CASSYGTGYEKLFF. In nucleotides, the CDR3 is TGTGCCAGCTCCTACGGGACAGGGTATGAAAAACTGTTTTTT.

CDR3 sequence reads: CASSPKRDPPLHF. The CDR3 DNA is TGTGCCAGCTCACCTAAGAGGGATCCACCCCTCCACTTT. The J gene is TRBJ1-6, the V gene TRBV18; D unclear. The CDR3 loop spans 13 amino acids. Per germline, CDR1 KGHSH and CDR2 LQKENI. The V gene lost 3 bases and the J gene lost 11 bases, with 11 bases spanning the gap.

In nucleotides, the CDR3 is TGTGCCAGCACGGAGACAGGGGATTCACCCCTCCACTTT. Its translation: CASTETGDSPLHF. The V and J genes are TRBV28 and TRBJ1-6; the match to TRBD1 covers 8 bases. CDR1 and CDR2 (germline): MDHEN, SYDVKM. The CDR3 has 13 amino acids. V shed 7 bases, J shed 8 bases, and the junction held 4 bases outside the gene matches.

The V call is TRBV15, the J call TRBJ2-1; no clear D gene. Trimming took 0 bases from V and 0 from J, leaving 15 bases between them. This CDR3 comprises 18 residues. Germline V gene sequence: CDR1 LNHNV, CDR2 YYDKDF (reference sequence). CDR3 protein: CATSRDSHSSSSYNEQFF. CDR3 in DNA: TGTGCCACCAGCAGAGATTCCCACTCTTCAAGCTCCTACAATGAGCAGTTCTTC.

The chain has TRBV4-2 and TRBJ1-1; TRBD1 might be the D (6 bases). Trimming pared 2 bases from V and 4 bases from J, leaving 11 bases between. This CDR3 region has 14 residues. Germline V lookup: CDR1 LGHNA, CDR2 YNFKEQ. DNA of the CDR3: TGTGCCAGCAGCCAACCCGACAGGCGCACTGAAGCTTTCTTT. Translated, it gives CASSQPDRRTEAFF.

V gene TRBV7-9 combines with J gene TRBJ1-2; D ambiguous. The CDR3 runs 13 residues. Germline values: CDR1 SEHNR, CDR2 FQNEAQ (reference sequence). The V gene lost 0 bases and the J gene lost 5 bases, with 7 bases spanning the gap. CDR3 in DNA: TGTGCCAGCAGCTTAGCCCCACAATATGGCTACACCTTC. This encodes CASSLAPQYGYTF.

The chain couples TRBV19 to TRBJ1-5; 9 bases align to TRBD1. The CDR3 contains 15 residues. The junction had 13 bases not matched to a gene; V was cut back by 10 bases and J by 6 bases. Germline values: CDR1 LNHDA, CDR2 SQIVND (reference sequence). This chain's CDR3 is CAIATGTGYGQPQHF. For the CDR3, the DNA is TGTGCCATCGCAACCGGGACAGGGTACGGTCAGCCCCAGCATTTT.

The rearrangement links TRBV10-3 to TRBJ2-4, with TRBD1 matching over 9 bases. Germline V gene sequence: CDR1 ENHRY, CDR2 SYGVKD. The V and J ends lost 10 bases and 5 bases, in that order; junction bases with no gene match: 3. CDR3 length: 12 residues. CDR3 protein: CATRTGENIQYF. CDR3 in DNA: TGTGCCACCAGGACAGGGGAAAACATTCAGTACTTC.

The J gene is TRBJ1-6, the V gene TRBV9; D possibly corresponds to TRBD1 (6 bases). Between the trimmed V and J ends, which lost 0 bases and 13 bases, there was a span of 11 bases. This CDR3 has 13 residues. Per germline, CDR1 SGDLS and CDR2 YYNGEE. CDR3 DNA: TGTGCCAGCAGCGTAGATGAGGGGGATCCCCTCCACTTT. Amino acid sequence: CASSVDEGDPLHF.

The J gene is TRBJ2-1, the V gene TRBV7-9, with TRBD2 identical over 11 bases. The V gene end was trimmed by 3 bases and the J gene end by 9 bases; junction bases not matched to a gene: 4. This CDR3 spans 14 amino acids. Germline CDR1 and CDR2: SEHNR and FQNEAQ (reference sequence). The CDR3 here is CASSFSGRASEQFF. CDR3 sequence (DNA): TGTGCCAGCAGCTTTAGCGGGAGGGCCTCTGAGCAGTTCTTC.

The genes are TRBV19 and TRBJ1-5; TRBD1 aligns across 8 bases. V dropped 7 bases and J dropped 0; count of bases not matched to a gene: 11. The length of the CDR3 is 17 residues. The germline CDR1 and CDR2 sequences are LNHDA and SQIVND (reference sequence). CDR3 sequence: CASIPSTGAYSNQPQHF. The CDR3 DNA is TGTGCCAGTATCCCTTCGACAGGGGCATATAGCAATCAGCCCCAGCATTTT.

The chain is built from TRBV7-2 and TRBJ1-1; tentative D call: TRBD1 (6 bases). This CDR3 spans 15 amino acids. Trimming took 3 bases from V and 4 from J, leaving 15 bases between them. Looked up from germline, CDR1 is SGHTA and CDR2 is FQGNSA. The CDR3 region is CASSFRQGSATEAFF. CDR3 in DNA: TGTGCCAGCAGCTTTCGCCAGGGGTCGGCCACTGAAGCTTTCTTT. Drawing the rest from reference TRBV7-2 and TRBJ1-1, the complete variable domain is GAGVSQSPSNKVTEKGKDVELRCDPISGHTALYWYRQSLGQGLEFLIYFQGNSAPDKSGLPSDRFSAERTGGSVSTLTIQRTQQEDSAVYLCASSFRQGSATEAFFGQGTRLTVV.

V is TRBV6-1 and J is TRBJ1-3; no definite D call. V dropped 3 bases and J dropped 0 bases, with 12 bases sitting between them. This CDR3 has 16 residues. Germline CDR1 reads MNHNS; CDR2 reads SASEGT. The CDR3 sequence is CASSELLHPSGNTIYF. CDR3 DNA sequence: TGTGCCAGCAGTGAGCTACTACACCCCTCTGGAAACACCATATATTTT.

CDR3 nucleotides: TGTGCCAGCAGTTTAGAACAGGGGGACACTGAAGCTTTCTTT. Its protein is CASSLEQGDTEAFF. The chain carries TRBV28 and TRBJ1-1; 8 positions agree with TRBD1. The germline gives CDR1 MDHEN, CDR2 SYDVKM. CDR3 length: 14 amino acids. Trimming at V came to 2 bases and at J to 3 bases, leaving 2 bases not matched to a gene.

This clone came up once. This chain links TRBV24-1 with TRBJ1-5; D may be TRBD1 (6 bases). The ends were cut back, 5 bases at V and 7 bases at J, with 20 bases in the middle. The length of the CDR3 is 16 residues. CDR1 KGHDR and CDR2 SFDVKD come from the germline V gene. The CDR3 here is CATSAGSAGANQPQHF. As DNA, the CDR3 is TGTGCCACCAGTGCAGGCTCGGCAGGGGCTAACCAGCCCCAGCATTTT.

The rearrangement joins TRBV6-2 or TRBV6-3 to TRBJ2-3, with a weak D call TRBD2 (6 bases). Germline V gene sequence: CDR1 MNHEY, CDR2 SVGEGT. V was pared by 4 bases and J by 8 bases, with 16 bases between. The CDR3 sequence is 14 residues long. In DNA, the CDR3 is TGTGCCAGCAGTTCCCCGGGGGAGATGAGTACGCAGTATTTT. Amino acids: CASSSPGEMSTQYF.